The next 18 T cell receptor beta chains were all read from a single sample in a study of cytomegalovirus exposure and HLA in healthy donors. In the PCR, 60 Vbeta and 13 Jbeta primers were used. Assay used: immunoSEQ multiplex PCR; TCRdb lists only in-frame clones, some missing. The table has some 97,000 clones, 80% to 90% seen once. The source material was PBMCs. The receptors were gathered from a woman aged 18-29 years in good health and CMV-seronegative.

As concerns this clone: An end of the junction does not agree with germline; a read error may underlie this. The chain combines TRBV7-9 with TRBJ2-2, with 12 bases fitting TRBD2. The germline gives CDR1 SEHNR, CDR2 FQNEAQ (reference sequence). This CDR3 comprises 18 residues. This chain's CDR3 is CSSSLPGLAGVNTGELFF. The CDR3 region has the DNA TGTTCCAGCAGCTTACCGGGACTAGCGGGTGTAAACACCGGGGAGCTGTTTTTT.

V and J are TRBV5-1 and TRBJ1-2; D call uncertain. From germline, CDR1 is SGHRS and CDR2 YFSETQ. This CDR3 has 12 residues. V gave up 0 bases and J gave up 4 bases, with 4 bases separating them. CDR3 sequence (DNA): TGCGCCAGCAGCTTGGGCAGCTATGGCTACACCTTC. This sequence encodes CASSLGSYGYTF.

The CDR3 region has the DNA TGTGCCAGCAGTGAGGCAGGAGGTAGCAATCAGCCCCAGCATTTT. Its protein product is CASSEAGGSNQPQHF. This chain links TRBV6-4 with TRBJ1-5; the D is unclear. This CDR3 has 15 residues. Trimming cost V 3 bases and J 0 bases, with 9 bases left between them. The germline V gene encodes CDR1 MRHNA and CDR2 SNTAGT.

This rearrangement joins TRBV5-1 to TRBJ2-5, with D uncertain. Gene TRBJ2-7 matches the end of the DNA better, so the J call may be wrong. This CDR3 has 15 amino acids. From germline, CDR1 is SGHRS and CDR2 YFSETQ. CDR3 sequence: CASSPDGASVHEQYF. The DNA of the CDR3 is TGCGCCAGCAGCCCCGATGGCGCGAGCGTCCACGAGCAGTACTTC.

V and J are TRBV10-3 and TRBJ2-1, with 8 nucleotides matching TRBD2. The CDR3 runs 13 residues. CDR1 is ENHRY and CDR2 is SYGVKD in the germline V gene. The V and J ends lost 4 bases and 8 bases, in that order; junction bases with no gene match: 4. Here the CDR3 reads CAISAGGADEQFF. CDR3 nucleotides: TGTGCCATCAGTGCCGGGGGGGCCGATGAGCAGTTCTTC.

The rearrangement links TRBV19 to TRBJ2-5; TRBD1 aligns across 7 bases. This CDR3 is 14 amino acids long. With V trimmed by 3 bases and J by 11 bases, 12 bases remained unmatched. CDR1 and CDR2 (germline): LNHDA, SQIVND (reference sequence). The CDR3 loop reads CASSISTGEGKQYF. As DNA, the CDR3 is TGTGCCAGTAGTATTAGTACAGGGGAAGGAAAACAGTACTTC.

This clone occurred a few times. This rearrangement joins TRBV7-2 to TRBJ2-4; 13 nucleotides agree with TRBD2. Germline V gene lookup returns CDR1 SGHTA and CDR2 FQGNSA. This CDR3 has 16 amino acids. Trimming removed 6 bases from V and 2 bases from J; junction bases left unmatched: 4. In DNA form, the CDR3 reads TGTGCCAGCAGTTCACTAGCGGGGGGGCCCAAAAACATTCAGTACTTC. This sequence encodes CASSSLAGGPKNIQYF.

The CDR3 DNA reads as TGCGCCAGCAGCCTAACCGGGTTGAATGAGCAGTTCTTC. Its protein product is CASSLTGLNEQFF. The V gene is TRBV5-1, the J gene TRBJ2-1; D remains ambiguous. The CDR3 has 13 residues. Per the germline V gene, CDR1 is SGHRS and CDR2 is YFSETQ. V lost 4 bases, J lost 7 bases, and 12 bases lay in between. The full variable domain, in which reference TRBV5-1 and TRBJ2-1 provide the parts outside the CDR3, is KAGVTQTPRYLIKTRGQQVTLSCSPISGHRSVSWYQQTPGQGLQFLFEYFSETQRNKGNFPGRFSGRQFSNSRSEMNVSTLELGDSALYLCASSLTGLNEQFFGPGTRLTVL.

The genes are TRBV19 and TRBJ1-6; 10 bases are shared with TRBD1. Germline values: CDR1 LNHDA, CDR2 SQIVND (reference sequence). The CDR3 totals 15 residues. Germline trimming cut 5 bases from V and 6 bases from J; bases unmatched to any gene: 4. The CDR3 protein is CASSPRQGANSPLHF. The CDR3 DNA reads as TGTGCCAGTAGTCCGAGACAGGGGGCTAATTCACCCCTCCACTTT. Together with reference TRBV19 and TRBJ1-6, the CDR3 gives the full variable domain: DGGITQSPKYLFRKEGQNVTLSCEQNLNHDAMYWYRQDPGQGLRLIYYSQIVNDFQKGDIAEGYSVSREKKESFPLTVTSAQKNPTAFYLCASSPRQGANSPLHFGNGTRLTVT.

This clone showed up just once. The chain carries TRBV4-1 and TRBJ2-5; 9 nucleotides line up with TRBD2. The J call may be incorrect, as the DNA end agrees better with TRBJ2-7. This CDR3 contains 15 residues. Per the germline V gene, CDR1 is MGHRA and CDR2 is YSYEKL. The CDR3: CASSQDPSGAYEQYF. CDR3 sequence (DNA): TGCGCCAGCAGCCAAGATCCTAGCGGGGCCTACGAGCAGTACTTC.

The genes are TRBV11-2 and TRBJ2-3; possibly TRBD2 for D (7 bases). The CDR3 runs to 15 residues. Per the germline V gene, CDR1 is SGHAT and CDR2 is FQNNGV. The V end was cut by 3 bases, the J end by 2 bases, with 12 bases between. CDR3: CASSFGGALTDTQYF. DNA of the CDR3: TGTGCCAGCAGCTTTGGGGGGGCCCTCACAGATACGCAGTATTTT.

V usage is TRBV5-1 and J usage is TRBJ2-1; 9 positions agree with TRBD1. CDR1 is SGHRS, CDR2 YFSETQ, per germline. With V trimmed by 2 bases and J by 8 bases, 14 bases remained unmatched. The CDR3 runs 17 residues. The CDR3 reads CASSFSRTGAVPDEQFF. CDR3 nucleotides: TGCGCCAGCAGCTTTTCACGGACAGGGGCCGTCCCGGATGAGCAGTTCTTC.

Here the CDR3 DNA reads TGTGCCAGCAGCCCCGGCGGACGACTAGCCGCCGAGCAGTACTTC. Its protein product is CASSPGGRLAAEQYF. The genes are TRBV7-9 and TRBJ2-5, with TRBD2 matching 7 bases. Matching the DNA end better, TRBJ2-7 makes the J call doubtful. Germline assignment: CDR1 SEHNR and CDR2 FQNEAQ (reference sequence). The CDR3 covers 15 residues.

This chain joins TRBV6-6 and TRBJ1-4; D remains ambiguous. V lost 2 bases to trimming and J lost 8 bases, with 15 bases between them. Germline lookup yields CDR1 MNHNY and CDR2 SVGAGI (reference sequence). The CDR3 is 15 amino acids. In DNA form, the CDR3 reads TGTGCCAGCAGTTACAGCTCCACCCCTTCAGAAAAACTGTTTTTT. Protein product: CASSYSSTPSEKLFF.

This clone was detected a few times. This chain joins TRBV14 and TRBJ1-4; D is uncertain. CDR3 length equals 13 residues. Trimming stripped 0 bases from V and 8 bases from J, with 7 bases between. Germline-derived CDR1 and CDR2 are SGHDN and FVKESK. CDR3 amino acids: CASSQDHREKLFF. The CDR3 DNA reads TGTGCCAGCAGCCAAGATCATCGGGAAAAACTGTTTTTT.

CDR3 in amino acids: CSAHQGSQYF. CDR3 sequence (DNA): TGCAGTGCTCATCAGGGTTCCCAGTACTTC. The rearrangement uses TRBV20-1 and TRBJ2-5, with D possibly matching TRBD1 (5 bases). CDR3 size: 10 residues. Trimming removed 5 bases at V and 9 bases at J, with 10 bases between. Germline CDR1 DFQATT, CDR2 SNEGSKA (reference sequence).

CDR3 DNA sequence: TGTGCCTGGAGTGTGAACTTGCAGGGGAGCGGCTACACCTTC. Amino acid sequence: CAWSVNLQGSGYTF. The chain links TRBV30 to TRBJ1-2; TRBD1 is a possible D gene (6 bases). The CDR3 loop spans 14 amino acids. The germline V gene has CDR1 GTSNPN and CDR2 SVGIG (reference sequence). V lost 0 bases and J lost 8, with 16 bases in between.

The genes are TRBV7-3 and TRBJ2-1, with 14 bases aligning to TRBD2. J gave up 8 bases and V 5 bases, and 5 bases lay outside the gene matches. Germline lookup yields CDR1 SGHTA and CDR2 FQGTGA. The CDR3 is 15 amino acids. CDR3 nucleotides: TGTGCCAGCAGCCAGGGACTAGCGGGAGACCATGAGCAGTTCTTC. Amino acid sequence: CASSQGLAGDHEQFF.